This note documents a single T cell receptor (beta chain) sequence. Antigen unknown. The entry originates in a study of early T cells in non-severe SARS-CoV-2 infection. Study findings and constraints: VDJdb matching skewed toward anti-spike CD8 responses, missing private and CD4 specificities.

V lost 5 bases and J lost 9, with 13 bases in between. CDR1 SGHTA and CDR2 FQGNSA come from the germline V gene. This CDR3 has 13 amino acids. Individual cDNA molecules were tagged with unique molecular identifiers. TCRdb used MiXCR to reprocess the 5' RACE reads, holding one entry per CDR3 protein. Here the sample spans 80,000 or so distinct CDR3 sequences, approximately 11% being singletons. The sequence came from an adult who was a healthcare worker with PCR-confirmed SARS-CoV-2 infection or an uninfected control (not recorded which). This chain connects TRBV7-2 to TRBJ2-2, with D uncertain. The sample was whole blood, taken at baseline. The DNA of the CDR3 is TGTGCCAGCAGCCGAGTGGGTTACCGGGAGCTGTTTTTT. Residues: CASSRVGYRELFF.